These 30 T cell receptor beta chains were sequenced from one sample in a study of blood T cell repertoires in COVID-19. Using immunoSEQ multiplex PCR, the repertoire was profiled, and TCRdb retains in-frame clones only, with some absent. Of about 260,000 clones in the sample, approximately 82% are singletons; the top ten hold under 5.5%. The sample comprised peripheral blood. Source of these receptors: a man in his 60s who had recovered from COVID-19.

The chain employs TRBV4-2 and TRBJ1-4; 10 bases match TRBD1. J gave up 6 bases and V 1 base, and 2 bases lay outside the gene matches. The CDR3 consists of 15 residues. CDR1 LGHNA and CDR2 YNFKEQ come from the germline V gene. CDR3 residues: CASSQGGTGDEKLFF. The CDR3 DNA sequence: TGTGCCAGCAGCCAAGGGGGGACAGGGGATGAAAAACTGTTTTTT.

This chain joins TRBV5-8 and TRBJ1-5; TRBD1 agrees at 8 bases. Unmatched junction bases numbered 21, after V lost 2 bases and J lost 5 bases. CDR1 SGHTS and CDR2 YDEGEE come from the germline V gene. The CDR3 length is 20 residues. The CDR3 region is CASSLRNIGGLWTGHQPQHF. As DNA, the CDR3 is TGTGCCAGCAGCTTAAGGAACATTGGGGGGTTGTGGACAGGGCATCAGCCCCAGCATTTT.

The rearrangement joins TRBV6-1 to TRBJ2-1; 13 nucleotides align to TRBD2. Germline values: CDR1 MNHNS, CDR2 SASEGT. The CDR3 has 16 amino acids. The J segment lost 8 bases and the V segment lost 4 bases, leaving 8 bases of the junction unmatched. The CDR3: CASSALLAGGRDEQFF. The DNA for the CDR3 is TGTGCCAGCAGTGCCCTACTAGCGGGGGGGCGTGATGAGCAGTTCTTC.

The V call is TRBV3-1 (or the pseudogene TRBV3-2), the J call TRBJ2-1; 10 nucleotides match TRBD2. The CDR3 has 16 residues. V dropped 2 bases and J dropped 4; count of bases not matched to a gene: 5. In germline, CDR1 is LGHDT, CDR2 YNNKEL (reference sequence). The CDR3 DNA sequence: TGTGCCAGCAGCCAACACACTAGCGGGGTTTACAATGAGCAGTTCTTC. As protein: CASSQHTSGVYNEQFF.

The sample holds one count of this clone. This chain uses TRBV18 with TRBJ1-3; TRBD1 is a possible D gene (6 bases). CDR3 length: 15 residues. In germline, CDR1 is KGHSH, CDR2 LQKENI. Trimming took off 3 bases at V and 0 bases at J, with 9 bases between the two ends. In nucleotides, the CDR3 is TGTGCCAGCTCACCTCAGACAGGCTCTGGAAACACCATATATTTT. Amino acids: CASSPQTGSGNTIYF.

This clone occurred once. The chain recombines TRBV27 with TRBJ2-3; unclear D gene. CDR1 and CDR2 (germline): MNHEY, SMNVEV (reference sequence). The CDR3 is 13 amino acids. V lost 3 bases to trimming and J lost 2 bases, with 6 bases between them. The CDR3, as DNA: TGTGCCAGCAGTTTCCAGGCCACAGATACGCAGTATTTT. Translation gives CASSFQATDTQYF.

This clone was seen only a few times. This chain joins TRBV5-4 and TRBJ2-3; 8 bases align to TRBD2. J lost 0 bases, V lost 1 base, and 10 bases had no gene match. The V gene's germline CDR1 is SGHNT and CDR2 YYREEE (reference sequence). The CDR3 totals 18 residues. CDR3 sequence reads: CASSLLSLAGGSTDTQYF. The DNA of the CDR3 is TGTGCCAGCAGCTTGCTTTCCCTAGCGGGCGGTAGCACAGATACGCAGTATTTT.

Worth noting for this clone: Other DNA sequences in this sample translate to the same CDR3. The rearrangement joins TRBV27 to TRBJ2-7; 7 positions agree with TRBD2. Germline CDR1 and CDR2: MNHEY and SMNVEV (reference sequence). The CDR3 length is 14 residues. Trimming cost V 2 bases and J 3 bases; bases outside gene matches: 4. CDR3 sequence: CASSLIGGSYEQYF. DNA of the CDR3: TGTGCCAGCAGTTTAATTGGCGGGAGCTACGAGCAGTACTTC.

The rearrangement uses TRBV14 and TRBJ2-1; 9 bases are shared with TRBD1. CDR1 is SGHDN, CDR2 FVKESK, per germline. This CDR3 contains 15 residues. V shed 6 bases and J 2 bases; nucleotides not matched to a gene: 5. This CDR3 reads CASREWTGAYNEQFF. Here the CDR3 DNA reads TGTGCCAGCAGGGAATGGACAGGGGCCTACAATGAGCAGTTCTTC.

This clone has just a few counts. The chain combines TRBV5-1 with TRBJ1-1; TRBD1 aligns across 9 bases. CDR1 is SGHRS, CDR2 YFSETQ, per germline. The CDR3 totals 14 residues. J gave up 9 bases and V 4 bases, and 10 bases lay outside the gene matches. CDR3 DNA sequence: TGCGCCAGCAGCCCCGAAGGAGGGACAGGGAAAGCTTTCTTT. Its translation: CASSPEGGTGKAFF.

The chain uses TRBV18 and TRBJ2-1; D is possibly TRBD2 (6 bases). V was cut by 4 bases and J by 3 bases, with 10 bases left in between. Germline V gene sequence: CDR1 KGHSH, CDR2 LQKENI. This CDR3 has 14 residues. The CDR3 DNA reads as TGTGCCAGCTCACAGGGACTGGACTACAATGAGCAGTTCTTC. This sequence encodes CASSQGLDYNEQFF.

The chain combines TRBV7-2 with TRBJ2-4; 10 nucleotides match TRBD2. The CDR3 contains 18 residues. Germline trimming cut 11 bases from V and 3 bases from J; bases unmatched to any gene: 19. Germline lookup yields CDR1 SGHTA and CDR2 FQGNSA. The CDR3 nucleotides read TGTGCCCGGCGGCAGAAGCGGGAGGGCCTTCGGAGCAAAAACATTCAGTACTTC. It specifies CARRQKREGLRSKNIQYF.

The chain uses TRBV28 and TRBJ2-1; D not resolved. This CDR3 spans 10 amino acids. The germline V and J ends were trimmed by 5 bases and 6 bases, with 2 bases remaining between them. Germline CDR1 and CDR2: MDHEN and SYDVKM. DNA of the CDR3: TGTGCCAGCAGTCTCAATGAGCAGTTCTTC. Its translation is CASSLNEQFF.

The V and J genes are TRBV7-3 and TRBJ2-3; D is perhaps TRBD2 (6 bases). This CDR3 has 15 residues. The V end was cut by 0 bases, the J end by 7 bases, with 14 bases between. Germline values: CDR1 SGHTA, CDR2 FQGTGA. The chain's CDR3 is CASSLTPAGSNTQYF. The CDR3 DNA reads TGTGCCAGCAGCTTAACTCCGGCGGGGTCCAATACGCAGTATTTT.

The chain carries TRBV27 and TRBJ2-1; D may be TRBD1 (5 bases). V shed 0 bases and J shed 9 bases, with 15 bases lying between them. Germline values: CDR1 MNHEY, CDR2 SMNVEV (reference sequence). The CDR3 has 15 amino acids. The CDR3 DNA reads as TGTGCCAGCAGTTTATCAGGGGTAAAGTTTTTTGAGCAGTTCTTC. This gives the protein CASSLSGVKFFEQFF.

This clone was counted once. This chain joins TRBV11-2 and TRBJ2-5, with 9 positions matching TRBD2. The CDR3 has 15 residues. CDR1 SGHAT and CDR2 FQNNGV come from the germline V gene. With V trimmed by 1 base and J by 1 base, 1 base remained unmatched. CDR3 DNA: TGTGCCAGCAGCTTAGTTAGCGGGAGCCAAGAGACCCAGTACTTC. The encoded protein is CASSLVSGSQETQYF.

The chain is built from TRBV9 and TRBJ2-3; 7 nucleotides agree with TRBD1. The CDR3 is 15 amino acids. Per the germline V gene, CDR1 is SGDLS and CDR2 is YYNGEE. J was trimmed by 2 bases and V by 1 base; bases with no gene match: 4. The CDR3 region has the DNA TGTGCCAGCAGCGTAACAGGGGTCCCCACAGATACGCAGTATTTT. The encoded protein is CASSVTGVPTDTQYF.

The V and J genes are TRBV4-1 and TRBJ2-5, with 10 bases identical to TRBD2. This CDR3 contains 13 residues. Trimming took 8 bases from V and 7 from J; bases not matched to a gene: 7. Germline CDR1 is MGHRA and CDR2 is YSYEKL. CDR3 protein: CASGVAGGGTQYF. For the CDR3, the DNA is TGCGCCAGCGGGGTAGCGGGGGGTGGGACCCAGTACTTC.

The CDR3 region has the DNA TGTGCCAGCAGGGGACAGAGCACAGATACGCAGTATTTT. Its translation: CASRGQSTDTQYF. The chain has TRBV27 and TRBJ2-3; TRBD1 agrees at 7 bases. Trimming took 6 bases from V and 0 from J; bases not matched to a gene: 0. CDR3 size: 13 residues. Germline CDR1 reads MNHEY; CDR2 reads SMNVEV (reference sequence).

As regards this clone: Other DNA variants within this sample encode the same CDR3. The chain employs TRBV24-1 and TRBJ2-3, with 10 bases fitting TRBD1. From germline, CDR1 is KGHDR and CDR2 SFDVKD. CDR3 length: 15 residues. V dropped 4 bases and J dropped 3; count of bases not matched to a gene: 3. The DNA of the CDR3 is TGTGCCACCAGTGACCGGGGACAGGGGACAGATACGCAGTATTTT. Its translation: CATSDRGQGTDTQYF.

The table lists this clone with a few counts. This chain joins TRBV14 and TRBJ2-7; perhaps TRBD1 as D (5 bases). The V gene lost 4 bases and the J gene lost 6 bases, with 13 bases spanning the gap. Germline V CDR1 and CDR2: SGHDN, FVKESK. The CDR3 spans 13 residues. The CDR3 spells CASSRTQGGEQYF. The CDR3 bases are TGTGCCAGCAGCCGAACTCAGGGTGGCGAGCAGTACTTC.

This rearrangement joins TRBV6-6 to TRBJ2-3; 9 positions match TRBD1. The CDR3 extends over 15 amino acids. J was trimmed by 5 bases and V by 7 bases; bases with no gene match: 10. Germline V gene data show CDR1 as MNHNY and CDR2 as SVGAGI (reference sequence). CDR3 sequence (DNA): TGTGCCAGCACCATCACAGGGGGCGCGGGAGATACGCAGTATTTT. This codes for CASTITGGAGDTQYF.

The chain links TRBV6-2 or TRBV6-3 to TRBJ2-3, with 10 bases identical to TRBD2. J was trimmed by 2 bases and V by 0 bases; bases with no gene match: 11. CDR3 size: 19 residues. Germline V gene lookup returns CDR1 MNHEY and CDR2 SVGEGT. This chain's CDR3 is CASSYSSTSGTRYTDTQYF. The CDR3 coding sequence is TGTGCCAGCAGTTACTCCTCAACTAGCGGGACTAGATACACAGATACGCAGTATTTT.

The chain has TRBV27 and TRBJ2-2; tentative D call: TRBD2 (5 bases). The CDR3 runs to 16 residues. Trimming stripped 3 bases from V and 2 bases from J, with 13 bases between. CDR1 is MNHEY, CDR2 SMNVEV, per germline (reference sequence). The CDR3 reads CASSLYGKANTGELFF. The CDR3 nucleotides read TGTGCCAGCAGTTTGTACGGGAAGGCTAACACCGGGGAGCTGTTTTTT.

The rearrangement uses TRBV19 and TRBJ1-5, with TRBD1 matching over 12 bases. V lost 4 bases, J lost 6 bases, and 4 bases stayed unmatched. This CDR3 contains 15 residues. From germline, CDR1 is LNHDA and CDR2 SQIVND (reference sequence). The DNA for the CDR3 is TGTGCCAGTAGTACCGGGACAGGGGGCGGTCAGCCCCAGCATTTT. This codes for CASSTGTGGGQPQHF.

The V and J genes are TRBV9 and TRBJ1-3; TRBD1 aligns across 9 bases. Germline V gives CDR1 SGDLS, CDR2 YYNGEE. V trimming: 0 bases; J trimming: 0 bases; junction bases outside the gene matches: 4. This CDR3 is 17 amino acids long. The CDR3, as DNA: TGTGCCAGCAGCGTAGCGGGACAGGGACTCTCTGGAAACACCATATATTTT. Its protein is CASSVAGQGLSGNTIYF.

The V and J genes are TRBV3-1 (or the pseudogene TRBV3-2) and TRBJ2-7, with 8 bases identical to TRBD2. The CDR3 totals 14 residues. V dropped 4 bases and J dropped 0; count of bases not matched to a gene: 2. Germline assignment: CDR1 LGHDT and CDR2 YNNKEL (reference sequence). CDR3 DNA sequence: TGTGCCAGCAGCCCTAGCGGGCGCTCCTACGAGCAGTACTTC. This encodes CASSPSGRSYEQYF.

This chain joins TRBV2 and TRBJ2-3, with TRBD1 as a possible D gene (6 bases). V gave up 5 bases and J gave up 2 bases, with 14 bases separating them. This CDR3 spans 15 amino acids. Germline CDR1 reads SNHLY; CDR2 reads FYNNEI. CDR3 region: CASSPQGSPTDTQYF. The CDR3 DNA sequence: TGTGCCAGCAGTCCACAGGGAAGTCCCACAGATACGCAGTATTTT.

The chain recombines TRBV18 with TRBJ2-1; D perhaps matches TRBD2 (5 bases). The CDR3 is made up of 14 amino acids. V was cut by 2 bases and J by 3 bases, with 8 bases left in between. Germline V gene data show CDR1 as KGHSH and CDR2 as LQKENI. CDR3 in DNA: TGTGCCAGCTCACCAGTCCGGGACTACAATGAGCAGTTCTTC. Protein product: CASSPVRDYNEQFF.

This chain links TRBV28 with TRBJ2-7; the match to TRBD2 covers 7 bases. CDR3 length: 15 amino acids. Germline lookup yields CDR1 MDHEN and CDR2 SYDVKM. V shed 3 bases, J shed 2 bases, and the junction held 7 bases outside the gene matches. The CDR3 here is CASSLAGVSAYEQYF. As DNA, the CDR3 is TGTGCCAGCAGTTTGGCGGGGGTATCCGCCTACGAGCAGTACTTC.